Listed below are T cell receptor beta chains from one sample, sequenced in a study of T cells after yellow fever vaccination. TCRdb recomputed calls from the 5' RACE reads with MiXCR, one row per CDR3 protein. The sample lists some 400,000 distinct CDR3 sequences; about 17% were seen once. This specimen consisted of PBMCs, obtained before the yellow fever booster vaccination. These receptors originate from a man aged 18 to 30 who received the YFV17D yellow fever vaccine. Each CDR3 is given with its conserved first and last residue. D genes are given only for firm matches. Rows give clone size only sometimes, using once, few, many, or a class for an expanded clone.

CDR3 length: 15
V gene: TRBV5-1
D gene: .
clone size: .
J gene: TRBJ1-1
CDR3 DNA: TGCGCCAGCAGCCCCCCTTTTGAGGTTGGGACTGAAGCTTTCTTT
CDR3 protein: CASSPPFEVGTEAFF

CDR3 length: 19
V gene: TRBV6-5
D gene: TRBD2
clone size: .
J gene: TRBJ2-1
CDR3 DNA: TGTGCCAGCACCCGAGTAGGTCTAGCGGGGGGGAGCTCCTACAATGAGCAGTTCTTC
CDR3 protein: CASTRVGLAGGSSYNEQFF

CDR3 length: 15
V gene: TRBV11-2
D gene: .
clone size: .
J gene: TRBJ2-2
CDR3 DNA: TGTGCCAGCAGCTTAGCCCTTAGGTTCACCGGGGAGCTGTTTTTT
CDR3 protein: CASSLALRFTGELFF

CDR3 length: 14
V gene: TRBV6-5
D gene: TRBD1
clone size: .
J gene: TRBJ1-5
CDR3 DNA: TGTGCCAGTCGACAGGGTGGGAGCAATCAGCCCCAGCATTTT
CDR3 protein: CASRQGGSNQPQHF

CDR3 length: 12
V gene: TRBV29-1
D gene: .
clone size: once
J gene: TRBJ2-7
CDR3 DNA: TGCAGCGTTCGACGGATGGAGGACGAGCAGTACTTC
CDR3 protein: CSVRRMEDEQYF

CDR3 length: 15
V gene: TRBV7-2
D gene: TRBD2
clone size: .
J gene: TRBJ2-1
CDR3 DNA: TGTGCCAGCAGCTTTACTAGCGGACCCTACAATGAGCAGTTCTTC
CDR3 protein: CASSFTSGPYNEQFF

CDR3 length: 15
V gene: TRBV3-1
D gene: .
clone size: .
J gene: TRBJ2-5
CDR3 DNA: TGTGCCAGCAGCCAAGGTTGGCGGAACCAAGAGACCCAGTACTTC
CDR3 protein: CASSQGWRNQETQYF

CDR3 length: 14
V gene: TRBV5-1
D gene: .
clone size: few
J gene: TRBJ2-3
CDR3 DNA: TGCGCCAGCAGCTCTAAAGCGGGCACAGATACGCAGTATTTT
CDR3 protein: CASSSKAGTDTQYF

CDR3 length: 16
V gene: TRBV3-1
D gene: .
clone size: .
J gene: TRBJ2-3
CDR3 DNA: TGTGCCAGCAGCCAAGAGGTGGGGACTAGCACAGATACGCAGTATTTT
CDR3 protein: CASSQEVGTSTDTQYF

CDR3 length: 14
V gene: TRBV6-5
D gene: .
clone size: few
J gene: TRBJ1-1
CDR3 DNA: TGTGCCAGCAGTTACTCTCTAGCTAACACTGAAGCTTTCTTT
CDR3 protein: CASSYSLANTEAFF

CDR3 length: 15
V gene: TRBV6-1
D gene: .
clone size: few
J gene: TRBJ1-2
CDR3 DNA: TGTGCCAGCAGTGATCCGACAGGAGCCAACTATGGCTACACCTTC
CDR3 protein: CASSDPTGANYGYTF

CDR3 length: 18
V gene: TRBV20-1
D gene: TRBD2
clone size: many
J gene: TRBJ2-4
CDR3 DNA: TGCAGTGCGGCATCTCTAGCGGGGGGAAGTGGGACCAAAAACATTCAGTACTTC
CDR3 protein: CSAASLAGGSGTKNIQYF

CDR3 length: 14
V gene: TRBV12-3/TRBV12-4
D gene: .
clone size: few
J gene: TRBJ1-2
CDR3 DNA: TGTGCCAGCAGCTTGAGGCACCAGATGAATGGCTACACCTTC
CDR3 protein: CASSLRHQMNGYTF

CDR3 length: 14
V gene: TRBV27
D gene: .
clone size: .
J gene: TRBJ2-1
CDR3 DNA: TGTGCCAGCAGTTTAACGTTGCCATACAATGAGCAGTTCTTC
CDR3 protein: CASSLTLPYNEQFF

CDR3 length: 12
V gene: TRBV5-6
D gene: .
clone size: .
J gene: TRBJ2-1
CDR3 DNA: TGTGCCAGCAGCCTTTACAGGTCTGAGCAGTTCTTC
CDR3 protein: CASSLYRSEQFF